This T cell receptor (beta chain) appears in the sequencing data of a study of shared clonotypes between healthy human individuals. General observations from the study: Generation probability values for non-shared clonotypes were lower than those for clonotypes shared by all four donors. In four donors, approximately 5% of naive CD4 clonotypes appeared in common.

Sequencing was performed with immunoSEQ multiplex PCR; in TCRdb, only in-frame clones are kept and a portion is missing. The table includes over 2 million clones, 85% to 95% detected once. Details on this clone: Its antigen is not known.

The donors, all of them Caucasian adults, lived in Nashville, Tennessee. Germline CDR1 and CDR2: SGHVS and FNYEAQ. This CDR3 region has 14 residues. The junction had 7 bases not matched to a gene; V was cut back by 5 bases and J by 8 bases. This TCR came from a man aged 18 to 30 in good health. Sequenced: naive CD4+ T cells sorted from blood. The subset here: CD45RA+ positively selected. The chain links TRBV7-6 to TRBJ1-4, with TRBD1 identical over 8 bases. CDR3 coding DNA: TGTGCCAGCAGCCGAGGACAGGGTGAAGAAAAACTGTTTTTT. It is translated as CASSRGQGEEKLFF.